The rows below give T cell receptor beta chains drawn from one sample of a study of cytomegalovirus exposure and HLA in healthy donors. Profiling relied on immunoSEQ multiplex PCR, and the TCRdb table lists in-frame clones only, not all of them. The sample features 100,000 to 150,000 clones, with 1.6% in its top ten. Sample: PBMCs. The receptor source for this set is a woman aged 40-49 years in good health and CMV-seropositive. Both conserved end residues are part of each CDR3. The D gene is left open where the match is weak. Where a row states a size, it is once, few, many or the class of an expanded clone; other rows omit it.

j_call clone_size d_call v_call cdr3_nt cdr3_aa
TRBJ1-5 - TRBD1 TRBV6-1 TGTGCCAGCAGCCCAGGGGGCGGCAATCAGCCCCAGCATTTT CASSPGGGNQPQHF
TRBJ1-1 - TRBD1 TRBV7-9 TGTGCCAGCAGTCAAGTACAGGGGGGTCACACTGAAGCTTTCTTT CASSQVQGGHTEAFF
TRBJ2-7 - - TRBV19 TGTGCCAGTAGTATTATGGTGTCCCCGAGCTCCTACGAGCAGTACTTC CASSIMVSPSSYEQYF
TRBJ1-5 - TRBD1 TRBV28 TGTGCCAGCAGGTCGACAGGGGCGGGAAATCAGCCCCAGCATTTT CASRSTGAGNQPQHF
TRBJ1-6 - - TRBV7-2 TGTGCCAGCAGCTTCGGGGGGCGCCTTCAAAGTTCACCCCTCCACTTT CASSFGGRLQSSPLHF
TRBJ1-1 - TRBD1 TRBV25-1 TGTGCACGGACAGGGGTATGTCTTGGTGGCACTGAAGCTTTCTTT CARTGVCLGGTEAFF
TRBJ2-1 - TRBD2 TRBV7-2 TGTGCCAGCAGCTTAGCTAGCGGGCTAACCTACAATGAGCAATTCTTC CASSLASGLTYNEQFF
TRBJ1-3 - - TRBV2 TGTGCCAGCAGTGAGGACTGGACGGATGGAAACACCATATATTTT CASSEDWTDGNTIYF
TRBJ1-1 - TRBD1 TRBV9 TGTGCCAGCAGCGTAGGGGACAGTGAAGCTTTCTTT CASSVGDSEAFF
TRBJ2-6 - TRBD1 TRBV29-1 TGCAGCGCCCTAGGGACAGGGGACGGGGCCAACGTCCTGACTTTC CSALGTGDGANVLTF
TRBJ2-6 medium-sized - TRBV6-4 TGTGCCAGCAGTGACTCGGACAGCTCTGGGGCCAACGTCCTGACTTTC CASSDSDSSGANVLTF